The 32 T cell receptor beta chains presented below share a single source sample, sequenced in a study of T-cell memory formation after mild COVID-19. TCRdb fed the 5' RACE reads into MiXCR, producing one record per CDR3 protein. The sample yields 150,000 to 200,000 distinct CDR3 sequences, 9.5% to 13% seen once. The sequencing sample was made of PBMCs or a T cell subset sorted from them (not recorded which). Receptor source: a young man who had mild COVID-19 (a few samples of this study predate the infection). Cell type and time point are not known.

This clonotype was observed a handful of times. The chain uses TRBV6-5 and TRBJ2-7; no firm D call. CDR1 is MNHEY, CDR2 SVGAGI, per germline. Trimming shortened V by 4 bases and J by 3 bases, and 16 bases separated the two germline ends. This CDR3 has 15 residues. CDR3 DNA sequence: TGTGCCAGCAGTTTGGGTCCCCCAGGCTTCTACGAGCAGTACGTC. It is translated as CASSLGPPGFYEQYV.

This clonotype has a count of ten or more. V usage is TRBV20-1 and J usage is TRBJ2-3, with D perhaps TRBD2 (5 bases). Germline values: CDR1 DFQATT, CDR2 SNEGSKA (reference sequence). The CDR3 contains 12 residues. V lost 5 bases, J lost 2 bases, and 8 bases lay in between. CDR3 protein: CSARGFTDTQYF. The CDR3 region has the DNA TGCAGTGCTCGGGGTTTCACAGATACGCAGTATTTT.

This clonotype was seen only a few times. The V and J genes are TRBV3-1 and TRBJ1-6; maybe TRBD1 (5 bases). The CDR3 spans 16 residues. Trimming cost V 4 bases and J 6 bases, with 16 bases left between them. CDR1 and CDR2 from the germline V gene are LGHDT and YNNKEL (reference sequence). CDR3 loop: CASSRGTGVRNSPLHF. In nucleotides, the CDR3 is TGTGCCAGCAGCCGCGGCACGGGGGTTCGTAATTCACCCCTCCACTTT. The full variable domain, its missing parts supplied by reference TRBV3-1 and TRBJ1-6, is DTAVSQTPKYLVTQMGNDKSIKCEQNLGHDTMYWYKQDSKKFLKIMFSYNNKELIINETVPNRFSPKSPDKAHLNLHINSLELGDSAVYFCASSRGTGVRNSPLHFGNGTRLTVT.

This clonotype was seen repeatedly, ten times or more. This chain uses TRBV12-3 or TRBV12-4 with TRBJ1-5, with a possible D match to TRBD1 (6 bases). CDR3 length: 17 residues. The V end was cut by 7 bases, the J end by 0 bases, with 19 bases between. The CDR3: CASILGGRGNSNQPQHF. CDR3 nucleotides: TGTGCCAGCATTCTTGGCGGGAGGGGGAATAGCAATCAGCCCCAGCATTTT.

The rearrangement uses TRBV6-5 and TRBJ1-1, with no clear D. Germline assignment: CDR1 MNHEY and CDR2 SVGAGI. V lost 0 bases and J lost 0, with 8 bases in between. The CDR3 sequence is 15 residues long. CDR3 DNA: TGTGCCAGCAGTTACTCGGGCCAGCTGAACACTGAAGCTTTCTTT. It specifies CASSYSGQLNTEAFF.

The chain joins TRBV20-1 to TRBJ1-5; no clear D gene. The CDR3 spans 11 residues. The germline V gene encodes CDR1 DFQATT and CDR2 SNEGSKA (reference sequence). The V end was cut by 5 bases, the J end by 13 bases, with 15 bases between. The CDR3 sequence is CSAPGSRMQHF. CDR3 DNA sequence: TGCAGTGCTCCTGGGAGCCGGATGCAGCATTTT.

This clonotype has a handful of counts. The chain combines TRBV7-2 with TRBJ1-3; D gene ambiguous. The CDR3 runs 15 residues. Deletions cut 1 base from V and 0 bases from J, with 7 bases between. Germline CDR1 SGHTA, CDR2 FQGNSA. The CDR3 protein is CASSLGPNSGNTIYF. The DNA of the CDR3 is TGTGCCAGCAGCTTAGGCCCGAACTCTGGAAACACCATATATTTT.

This clonotype has just a few counts. The chain employs TRBV2 and TRBJ2-4; TRBD1 agrees at 7 bases. Per the germline V gene, CDR1 is SNHLY and CDR2 is FYNNEI. J gave up 7 bases and V 8 bases, and 8 bases lay outside the gene matches. The CDR3 runs to 13 residues. The CDR3 loop is CASCRDRQNIQYF. The CDR3 nucleotides read TGTGCCAGCTGCCGGGACAGACAGAACATTCAGTACTTC.

This clonotype was seen a handful of times. The CDR3 sequence: CASSSGQGVYEQYF. As DNA, the CDR3 is TGTGCCAGCAGCTCCGGACAGGGTGTCTACGAGCAGTACTTC. The V gene is TRBV7-9, the J gene TRBJ2-7, with 8 positions matching TRBD1. The V gene's germline CDR1 is SEHNR and CDR2 FQNEAQ (reference sequence). Germline trimming cut 4 bases from V and 3 bases from J; bases unmatched to any gene: 5. The CDR3 is 14 amino acids.

The J gene is TRBJ2-5, the V gene TRBV2; no reliable D call. With 8 bases removed from V and 5 bases from J, the gap between germline ends came to 9 bases. Germline CDR1 reads SNHLY; CDR2 reads FYNNEI. The CDR3 is 11 residues long. The CDR3 DNA sequence: TGTGCCAGCGCCCTCTCGGAGACCCAGTACTTC. Translating gives CASALSETQYF.

This clonotype was counted a few times. J is TRBJ1-5 and V is TRBV20-1, with TRBD1 as a possible D gene (5 bases). Trimming cost V 1 base and J 3 bases, with 7 bases left between them. The germline V gene encodes CDR1 DFQATT and CDR2 SNEGSKA (reference sequence). CDR3 length: 13 residues. DNA for the CDR3: TGCAGTGCTAGAGGACAGTACAATCAGCCCCAGCATTTT. This gives the protein CSARGQYNQPQHF.

This clonotype was seen a few times. The chain combines TRBV7-9 with TRBJ2-7, with 8 nucleotides matching TRBD2. With 1 base clipped from V and 2 bases from J, the junction kept 7 bases outside the gene matches. Germline CDR1 is SEHNR and CDR2 is FQNEAQ (reference sequence). The CDR3 consists of 16 residues. As DNA, the CDR3 is TGTGCCAGCAGCTTAGGTGGGACTAGTGGAGCCTACGAGCAGTACTTC. Translation gives CASSLGGTSGAYEQYF.

Only a few counts were recorded for this clonotype. V usage is TRBV5-1 and J usage is TRBJ2-6; D is possibly TRBD1 (5 bases). The length of the CDR3 is 15 residues. V was clipped by 4 bases and J by 4 bases, with 12 bases between them. The germline gives CDR1 SGHRS, CDR2 YFSETQ. In DNA form, the CDR3 reads TGCGCCAGCAGCCCAGGGCCGAAAGGGGCCAACGTCCTGACTTTC. The encoded protein is CASSPGPKGANVLTF.

The gene calls are TRBV7-9 and TRBJ2-3; D gene unclear. CDR1 and CDR2 from the germline V gene are SEHNR and FQNEAQ (reference sequence). Trimming shortened V by 3 bases and J by 2 bases, and 9 bases separated the two germline ends. The CDR3 runs to 14 residues. CDR3 DNA sequence: TGTGCCAGCAGCTTCCAGGCGCCCACAGATACGCAGTATTTT. This gives the protein CASSFQAPTDTQYF. Drawing the rest from reference TRBV7-9 and TRBJ2-3, the complete variable domain is DTGVSQNPRHKITKRGQNVTFRCDPISEHNRLYWYRQTLGQGPEFLTYFQNEAQLEKSRLLSDRFSAERPKGSFSTLEIQRTEQGDSAMYLCASSFQAPTDTQYFGPGTRLTVL.

CDR3 sequence: CASSTWTGSGNTIYF. CDR3 bases: TGTGCCAGCAGCACGTGGACAGGGTCTGGAAACACCATATATTTT. The chain is built from TRBV7-8 and TRBJ1-3; the match to TRBD1 covers 8 bases. The CDR3 sequence is 15 residues long. Germline V gives CDR1 SGHVS, CDR2 FQNEAQ. Losses at the gene ends were 5 bases for V and 1 base for J; bases not matched to a gene: 4.

This clonotype was picked up a small number of times. V gene TRBV11-2 combines with J gene TRBJ2-1; D assignment may be TRBD1 or TRBD2 (5 bases each). Germline CDR1 is SGHAT and CDR2 is FQNNGV. Trimming pared 5 bases from V and 9 bases from J, leaving 20 bases between. The CDR3 covers 15 residues. The CDR3 loop is CASSQDPGHFSEQFF. In nucleotides, the CDR3 is TGTGCCAGCAGCCAGGACCCGGGGCACTTCTCTGAGCAGTTCTTC. Full variable domain (rest looked up from reference TRBV11-2 and TRBJ2-1): EAGVAQSPRYKIIEKRQSVAFWCNPISGHATLYWYQQILGQGPKLLIQFQNNGVVDDSQLPKDRFSAERLKGVDSTLKIQPAKLEDSAVYLCASSQDPGHFSEQFFGPGTRLTVL.

This clonotype has a handful of counts. This sequence joins TRBV7-2 and TRBJ1-2; D unresolved. The CDR3 length is 15 residues. V lost 5 bases to trimming and J lost 4 bases, with 17 bases between them. CDR1 and CDR2 from the germline V gene are SGHTA and FQGNSA. CDR3 DNA: TGTGCCAGCAGCCCCAACACCGGGGAAAGCTATGGCTACACCTTC. It yields the protein CASSPNTGESYGYTF.

This clonotype was recorded at least ten times. The chain is built from TRBV7-2 and TRBJ2-3, with 9 bases that match TRBD2. The V and J ends lost 3 bases and 5 bases, in that order; junction bases with no gene match: 9. The CDR3 contains 16 residues. CDR1 SGHTA and CDR2 FQGNSA come from the germline V gene. The CDR3 is CASSLLAGMPIDTQYF. In nucleotides, the CDR3 is TGTGCCAGCAGCTTGCTAGCGGGGATGCCAATAGATACGCAGTATTTT.

The V gene is TRBV11-2, the J gene TRBJ2-7, with D possibly TRBD2 on 7 matching bases. The CDR3 runs 15 residues. CDR1 SGHAT and CDR2 FQNNGV come from the germline V gene. Trimming cost V 1 base and J 0 bases, with 10 bases left between them. The CDR3 loop reads CASSLVGGASYEQYF. The CDR3 DNA sequence: TGTGCCAGCAGCTTAGTGGGGGGGGCCTCCTACGAGCAGTACTTC. Supplemented by reference TRBV11-2 and TRBJ2-7, the full variable domain reads EAGVAQSPRYKIIEKRQSVAFWCNPISGHATLYWYQQILGQGPKLLIQFQNNGVVDDSQLPKDRFSAERLKGVDSTLKIQPAKLEDSAVYLCASSLVGGASYEQYFGPGTRLTVT.

This clonotype was detected many times. This chain connects TRBV9 to TRBJ2-5; D is uncertain. This CDR3 has 13 amino acids. Germline CDR1 and CDR2: SGDLS and YYNGEE. The ends were cut back, 0 bases at V and 4 bases at J, with 7 bases in the middle. The DNA for the CDR3 is TGTGCCAGCAGCGTAGTCCCGGGAGAGACCCAGTACTTC. Protein sequence: CASSVVPGETQYF.

The chain carries TRBV12-3 or TRBV12-4 and TRBJ2-7; 9 nucleotides align to TRBD1. The length of the CDR3 is 18 residues. Trimming took 5 bases from V and 0 from J; bases not matched to a gene: 14. The DNA of the CDR3 is TGTGCCAGCAGTCCGGGACAGGGATTAGGGGTGGGCTCCTACGAGCAGTACTTC. It is translated as CASSPGQGLGVGSYEQYF.

This clonotype showed up many times. The chain joins TRBV5-1 to TRBJ2-1; 8 bases line up with TRBD1. Germline CDR1 is SGHRS and CDR2 is YFSETQ. The CDR3 spans 15 residues. The V and J ends lost 3 bases and 3 bases, in that order; junction bases with no gene match: 5. The CDR3, as DNA: TGCGCCAGCAGCTCGTCCGGACAGGGCTACAATGAGCAGTTCTTC. Amino acid sequence: CASSSSGQGYNEQFF.

This clonotype was found a few times. The V gene is TRBV5-1, the J gene TRBJ1-3; TRBD1 matches at 10 bases. Germline V CDR1 and CDR2: SGHRS, YFSETQ. The CDR3 is 15 residues long. V dropped 4 bases and J dropped 5; count of bases not matched to a gene: 6. CDR3 residues: CASSPGQGNRNTIYF. CDR3 bases: TGCGCCAGCAGCCCGGGACAGGGGAATAGAAACACCATATATTTT.

A few counts support this clonotype. This sequence joins TRBV5-1 and TRBJ2-3; TRBD2 matches at 7 bases. J was trimmed by 6 bases and V by 4 bases; bases with no gene match: 2. The CDR3 covers 12 residues. Per the germline V gene, CDR1 is SGHRS and CDR2 is YFSETQ. CDR3 DNA: TGCGCCAGCAGCCGGGGGGTGGATACGCAGTATTTT. Protein sequence: CASSRGVDTQYF.

This clonotype was detected a few times. J is TRBJ2-3 and V is TRBV4-3, with a possible D match to TRBD2 (6 bases). This CDR3 has 14 residues. CDR1 is LGHNA and CDR2 is YSLEER in the germline V gene. V lost 0 bases and J 9 bases, leaving 13 bases between the germline ends. This CDR3 reads CASSQDSRRETQYF. The CDR3 coding sequence is TGCGCCAGCAGCCAAGATTCTAGGCGGGAAACGCAGTATTTT.

The chain has TRBV11-2 and TRBJ1-5, with D perhaps TRBD1 (6 bases). V dropped 1 base and J dropped 7 bases, with 14 bases sitting between them. The CDR3 covers 15 residues. The germline CDR1 and CDR2 sequences are SGHAT and FQNNGV. CDR3 sequence: CASSLAAGDLQPQHF. In nucleotides, the CDR3 is TGTGCCAGCAGCTTAGCTGCAGGGGATTTACAGCCCCAGCATTTT.

The sample holds many counts of this clonotype. The chain recombines TRBV4-2 with TRBJ2-3; no firm D call. V lost 0 bases, J lost 4 bases, and 8 bases lay in between. CDR3 size: 14 residues. Germline V gene lookup returns CDR1 LGHNA and CDR2 YNFKEQ. The CDR3 loop is CASSQDWLSDTQYF. CDR3 nucleotide sequence: TGTGCCAGCAGCCAAGATTGGCTTTCAGATACGCAGTATTTT.

This chain links TRBV7-3 with TRBJ2-2; D is possibly TRBD2 (6 bases). The CDR3 loop spans 15 amino acids. V was trimmed by 4 bases and J by 8 bases, leaving 17 bases between them. Germline V gene data show CDR1 as SGHTA and CDR2 as FQGTGA. The CDR3 here is CASSSGPSGGGELFF. The CDR3 DNA follows: TGTGCCAGCAGCTCGGGACCCAGCGGAGGGGGGGAGCTGTTTTTT.

The chain joins TRBV7-6 to TRBJ2-2; perhaps TRBD1 as D (6 bases). The germline CDR1 and CDR2 sequences are SGHVS and FNYEAQ. This CDR3 is built from 16 residues. Trimming removed 3 bases from V and 0 bases from J, with 11 bases in between. CDR3 in DNA: TGTGCCAGCAGCTTCCGGGACACATCGAACACCGGGGAGCTGTTTTTT. Translated: CASSFRDTSNTGELFF. The whole variable domain, filled in from reference TRBV7-6 and TRBJ2-2, reads GAGVSQSPRYKVTKRGQDVALRCDPISGHVSLYWYRQALGQGPEFLTYFNYEAQQDKSGLPNDRFSAERPEGSISTLTIQRTEQRDSAMYRCASSFRDTSNTGELFFGEGSRLTVL.

This sequence joins TRBV6-2 or TRBV6-3 and TRBJ2-7; possible D gene TRBD1, 5 bases. With 3 bases removed from V and 6 bases from J, the gap between germline ends came to 9 bases. This CDR3 spans 12 amino acids. The germline gives CDR1 MNHEY, CDR2 SVGEGT. The chain's CDR3 is CASSYGQSEQYF. The CDR3 DNA reads TGTGCCAGCAGTTATGGACAAAGCGAGCAGTACTTC.

This clonotype was observed a few times. V is TRBV6-1 and J is TRBJ2-1; D perhaps matches TRBD2 (7 bases). The CDR3 is made up of 12 amino acids. Trimming took 7 bases from V and 10 from J, leaving 14 bases between them. Per germline, CDR1 MNHNS and CDR2 SASEGT. The CDR3 reads CASTLRGGEQFF. The CDR3 region has the DNA TGTGCCAGCACCCTGAGGGGGGGCGAGCAGTTCTTC.

This clonotype was seen a few times. This rearrangement joins TRBV29-1 to TRBJ2-5, with D possibly being TRBD1 or TRBD2 (6 bases each). This CDR3 is built from 14 residues. Germline V CDR1 and CDR2: SQVTM, ANQGSEA. Deletions cut 6 bases from V and 1 base from J, with 15 bases between. This CDR3 reads CSVQPGGIQETQYF. In DNA, the CDR3 is TGCAGCGTCCAACCCGGGGGCATCCAAGAGACCCAGTACTTC.